The 9 T cell receptor beta chains listed next were all sequenced from one sample in a study of CXCR3-negative and CXCR3-positive naive CD8 T cells. Researchers prepared the TRB cDNA libraries using 5' RACE with UMI labels. TCRdb reprocessed the 5' RACE reads and stores each CDR3 protein as one record, lacking DNA. There are 69,000 or so distinct CDR3 sequences in the sample, with about 1.5% held by the top ten. The sequenced material came from naive CXCR3- CD8+ T cells from blood. Subset of the sample: CD45RO-CCR7+CD27+CD95- naive CD8+ T cells lacking CXCR3 (TNR3-). These receptors were taken from a human donor in good health. Some clones in this sample may be carry-over from other donors' samples.

The rearrangement links TRBV7-6 to TRBJ2-1; as DNA is missing, the TRBD2 call by TCRdb cannot be tested. Germline assignment: CDR1 SGHVS and CDR2 FNYEAQ. The CDR3 spans 16 residues. CDR3 sequence: CASTPQGGGPRNEQFF.

This sequence joins TRBV4-2 and TRBJ1-1; checking the TCRdb D call of TRBD1 is not possible without DNA. Germline CDR1 LGHNA, CDR2 YNFKEQ. This CDR3 spans 14 amino acids. CDR3 residues: CASSPRGVNTEAFF.

The rearrangement joins TRBV20-1 to TRBJ1-5. Germline CDR1 reads DFQATT; CDR2 reads SNEGSKA (reference sequence). This CDR3 is 14 amino acids long. The CDR3 loop reads CSATRQGYNQPQHF.

The chain carries TRBV10-2 and TRBJ2-7; checking the TCRdb D call of TRBD2 is not possible without DNA. The CDR3 runs to 20 residues. From germline, CDR1 is WSHSY and CDR2 SAAADI. CDR3 sequence: CASSEQIPGGGTDGADEQYF.

The CDR3: CASSFGTAFLGTEAFF. The chain recombines TRBV28 with TRBJ1-1. The CDR3 covers 16 residues. From germline, CDR1 is MDHEN and CDR2 SYDVKM.

The chain carries TRBV5-5 and TRBJ2-5; TCRdb gives TRBD1 as the D gene, but with no DNA this cannot be confirmed. The CDR3 length is 19 residues. Germline CDR1 reads SGHKS; CDR2 reads YYEKEE (reference sequence). Here the CDR3 reads CASSFVPRAHQGIEETQYF.

V is TRBV4-3 and J is TRBJ2-7; the D gene TCRdb calls, TRBD2, cannot be checked with no DNA. From germline, CDR1 is LGHNA and CDR2 YSLEER. The CDR3 runs 17 residues. CDR3 region: CASSQEALGALSYEQYF.

The chain carries TRBV5-1 and TRBJ1-1. Germline V gives CDR1 SGHRS, CDR2 YFSETQ. CDR3 size: 14 residues. CDR3 loop: CASAASAGNSEAFF.

This chain links TRBV29-1 with TRBJ2-7; the TCRdb D gene call, TRBD2, has no DNA to confirm it. Germline CDR1 SQVTM, CDR2 ANQGSEA. This CDR3 comprises 13 residues. CDR3 in amino acids: CSVETGSFSEQYF.